These T cell receptor beta chains were read from a single sample in a study of regulatory T cells in long-lasting Graves disease. TCRdb called the multiplex PCR reads again in MiXCR, with one record for every CDR3 protein. The data show fewer than 550,000 distinct CDR3 sequences, around 15% seen once. These data also formed part of another study, on T cells in Graves' hyperthyroidism and ophthalmopathy.

Sequenced material: peripheral blood mononuclear cells (PBMCs), taken at new diagnosis, from a patient treated with antithyroid drugs. These receptors originate from a woman under 30 with Graves disease. The CDR3 runs from the conserved cysteine through the conserved F or W. Fields, in order: clone size, J gene, D gene, V gene, CDR3 DNA, CDR3 protein. The D gene is left open where the match is weak. The listing skips clone size in some rows; elsewhere it reads once, few, many or a size class.

many TRBJ2-7 NA TRBV10-3 TGTGCCATCACCATGGGGGTGGGCTACGAGCAGTACTTC CAITMGVGYEQYF
few TRBJ1-5 NA TRBV28 TGTGCCAGCACTATGACGGAACGGCCCCAGCATTTT CASTMTERPQHF
few TRBJ2-1 TRBD2 TRBV7-3 TGTGCCAGCAGCCCAGGACTAGGTAATGAGCAGTTCTTC CASSPGLGNEQFF
many TRBJ2-1 NA TRBV14 TGTGCCAGCAGCCAAGACGGCGTTAGTGAGCAGTTCTTC CASSQDGVSEQFF
many TRBJ2-3 NA TRBV3-1 TGTGCCAGCAGCCAAGGTGCTAGCACAGATACGCAGTATTTT CASSQGASTDTQYF
many TRBJ2-1 NA TRBV18 TGTGCCAGCTCACCACCGGATAGACGGGATGAGCAGTTCTTC CASSPPDRRDEQFF
few TRBJ2-7 NA TRBV11-2 TGTGCCAGCAGCTTTGTAGTGTCTACAAGGGTCAGCGAGCAGTACTTC CASSFVVSTRVSEQYF
many TRBJ2-3 NA TRBV3-1 TGTGCCAGCAGCCTGCAACCCACAGATACGCAGTATTTT CASSLQPTDTQYF
many TRBJ1-1 NA TRBV30 TGTGCCTGGAGTGATGATACCGAAGCTTTCTTT CAWSDDTEAFF
many TRBJ2-7 NA TRBV2 TGTGCCAGCGAGGGTTACGAGCAGTACTTC CASEGYEQYF
few TRBJ1-1 TRBD1 TRBV29-1 TGCAGCGTTGAGCCACAGGGGGCCACTGAAGCTTTCTTT CSVEPQGATEAFF
NA TRBJ2-1 NA TRBV6-2/TRBV6-3 TGTGCCAGCAGTGCAATGCAGGGGGGCGAGCAGTTCTTC CASSAMQGGEQFF
NA TRBJ2-2 NA TRBV7-3 TGTGCCAGCAGCAGGGGGGATAGGACCGGGGAGCTGTTTTTT CASSRGDRTGELFF
few TRBJ1-5 NA TRBV12-3/TRBV12-4 TGTGCCAGCAGCACAGCGGTGGGGCCCCAGCATTTT CASSTAVGPQHF
NA TRBJ1-4 NA TRBV11-3 TGTGCCAGCATCGCGAACCGGGCCGACAAGAATGAAAAACTGTTTTTT CASIANRADKNEKLFF
many TRBJ1-1 NA TRBV11-3 TGTGCCAGCAGCCAGGGGACACCTAGGAACACTGAAGCTTTCTTT CASSQGTPRNTEAFF
many TRBJ2-7 NA TRBV28 TGTGCCATCGTGACGGGGGCTTCCGAGCAGTACTTC CAIVTGASEQYF
few TRBJ1-6 NA TRBV20-1 TGCAGTGCCCGCGCGGGGGGAAGCTCCTATAATTCACCCCTCCACTTT CSARAGGSSYNSPLHF
NA TRBJ2-7 TRBD1 TRBV5-1 TGCGCCAGCAGCATCGGACAGGGGCTGGGCGAGCAGTACTTC CASSIGQGLGEQYF
few TRBJ1-4 NA TRBV28 TGTGCCAGCAGTTCCTCCCCCCCAGGGCGTGAAAAACTGTTTTTT CASSSSPPGREKLFF